The text below deals with one T cell receptor (beta chain). Its antigen target is currently unknown. No qualities accompany the bases; no much larger clone lies one base away. The germline V gene specifies MNHEY as CDR1 and SVGAGI as CDR2. The CDR3 contains 13 residues, cysteine and phenylalanine counted. Left in the record is the CDR3 DNA by itself, 39 bases read in frame from the first base. The trim is 8 bases for V and 7 bases for J, with a gap of 15 bases between the germline ends. The sample's time point label is to be understood as: about 28 days (+/-7) after the second vaccine dose. Because spike-specific TCR depth and breadth did not differ between the two schedules, AZD1222 recipients who got a second dose at roughly 4 weeks were pooled with those who got a second dose at roughly 12 weeks. Vaccinee samples were obtained from the UK trials COV001 and COV002, which included a single-blind randomized controlled phase 2/3 trial of AZD1222 (ChAdOx1 nCoV-19) in healthy adults. For TCRbeta chain sequencing, PBMC samples from trial participants were taken at day 0 and at day 28 after the second dose.

The CDR3 regions of human TCRbeta chains were analyzed by immunosequencing. In the original analysis: TCRs in the repertoires were matched against a reference library of SARS-CoV-2-specific TCRs that had been generated with the MIRA antigen-specificity platform. Breadth was defined as the fraction of unique TCRs that were SARS-CoV-2-associated. Depth was defined as the fraction of total T cells that were SARS-CoV-2-associated. Using the MIRA data, each spike-specific TCR was assigned both to the spike region to which the TCR was reactive and to a CD4 or CD8 class. Log10-transformed breadth and depth values were compared by one-way ANOVA with Sidak's multiple comparisons tests. Held by TCRdb, this immuneACCESS table contains in-frame sequences only and omits some clones. Under half of the omission traces to an unresolved V gene where checked; the cause of the rest is unknown. V, J and clone size reflect that table, while D and trimming were determined from the DNA. This sample gives about 140,000 clones in total; approximately 87% of them show up just once. Of the sample, 1.6% falls within the top ten clones.

These data are taken from a study of T cell responses to AZD1222 COVID-19 vaccine (dated by TCRdb to the early 2020s). As for the study more broadly: A total of roughly 240 trial participants underwent TCR sequencing, of whom 200 to 220 received two doses of AZD1222 and about 26 received two doses of the MenACWY control vaccine. Trial participants were enrolled by age into subgroups of 18-55, 56-69 and 70-plus years, and around 150, 29 and 61 TCR-sequenced participants, respectively, were included in these subgroups.

Study-wide findings and limitations: The whole spike protein was spanned by vaccine-associated CD4 TCRs, and dominant responses were seen in regions 160-218 and 743-854. Participants were mostly white British, with more females than males. The authors suggested clonal diversity may have been underestimated. Reportedly, almost half of the unique spike-specific TCRs recognized epitopes lying outside the regions that are mutated in the B.1.351 and B.1.1.7 variants. Spike-specific TCR breadth and depth rose significantly after two AZD1222 doses compared with day 0 and with MenACWY recipients. No day 14 peak-response samples were available, so repertoires were characterized only after the peak T cell response. Conclusions about previously exposed vaccinees are limited, since just six AZD1222 recipients were seropositive for SARS-CoV-2 at baseline. In the small 56-69-year group, the increase in depth fell short of significance, most likely because of low power.

This receptor was taken from an adult who received the AZD1222 COVID-19 vaccine. The sample in question was peripheral blood, obtained 28 days after the second AZD1222 dose. The rearrangement combines TRBV6-5 with TRBJ1-5, and the D gene may be TRBD1, 6 bases matching. CDR3 region: CASQGSRAQPQHF. The base sequence is TGTGCCAGCCAGGGGTCAAGGGCGCAGCCCCAGCATTTT.